This paragraph covers one T cell receptor (beta chain) sequence. The sample belongs to a study of blood T cell repertoires in COVID-19. About the study: PBMCs, B-cell-depleted T cells, or T cells provided the cDNA or gDNA that made up the material.

Looked up from germline, CDR1 is PRHDT and CDR2 is FYEKMQ (reference sequence). Trimming took 4 bases from V and 8 from J, leaving 14 bases between them. This CDR3 is 13 amino acids long. Profiling relied on immunoSEQ multiplex PCR, and the TCRdb table lists in-frame clones only, not all of them. The sample has over 100,000 clones, over 60% seen once. The V call is TRBV13, the J call TRBJ1-2; D is perhaps TRBD1 (5 bases). The receptor comes from a human donor in a cohort sampled during active or convalescent COVID-19. The sample taken for sequencing was peripheral blood. The CDR3 DNA is TGTGCCAGCAGCTCCCTCAGGGTGGGAGGCTACACCTTC. Translation: CASSSLRVGGYTF. Based on the CDR3 plus reference TRBV13 and TRBJ1-2, the full variable domain is AAGVIQSPRHLIKEKRETATLKCYPIPRHDTVYWYQQGPGQDPQFLISFYEKMQSDKGSIPDRFSAQQFSDYHSELNMSSLELGDSALYFCASSSLRVGGYTFGSGTRLTVV.